A selection of T cell receptor beta chains follows, all from one sample in a study of cytomegalovirus exposure and HLA in healthy donors. Clones were sequenced by immunoSEQ multiplex PCR, and TCRdb holds only the in-frame ones, with some missing. Among under 110,000 clones, approximately 85% were seen once, and the ten largest hold under 5%. The specimen sequenced was PBMCs. Receptors were obtained from a man aged 25-45 years in good health and CMV-seronegative. Each CDR3 is given with its conserved first and last residue. Each record gives: CDR3 protein, CDR3 DNA, J gene, clone size, D gene, V gene. A D gene is named only where the DNA matches it firmly. Clone size appears in some rows only: once, few, many, or a class for an expanded clone.

CDR3 protein: CAGPGLGGTEAFF; CDR3 DNA: TGTGCCGGGCCGGGTCTGGGGGGCACTGAAGCTTTCTTT; J gene: TRBJ1-1; clone size: .; D gene: .; V gene: TRBV30
CDR3 protein: CASSFNRGRRTEAFF; CDR3 DNA: TGTGCCAGCAGTTTCAACAGGGGAAGGAGGACTGAAGCTTTCTTT; J gene: TRBJ1-1; clone size: .; D gene: TRBD1; V gene: TRBV28
CDR3 protein: CASSSQGYSNQPQHF; CDR3 DNA: TGTGCCAGCAGCTCCCAGGGTTATAGCAATCAGCCCCAGCATTTT; J gene: TRBJ1-5; clone size: .; D gene: .; V gene: TRBV7-2
CDR3 protein: CASSPGDYGYTF; CDR3 DNA: TGCGCCAGCAGCCCCGGAGACTATGGCTACACCTTC; J gene: TRBJ1-2; clone size: .; D gene: .; V gene: TRBV5-1
CDR3 protein: CASSLKREWADTQYF; CDR3 DNA: TGTGCCAGCAGTTTAAAACGGGAGTGGGCGGATACGCAGTATTTT; J gene: TRBJ2-3; clone size: .; D gene: .; V gene: TRBV27
CDR3 protein: CASRIPGVDEQFF; CDR3 DNA: TGTGCCAGCAGGATTCCGGGAGTCGATGAGCAGTTCTTC; J gene: TRBJ2-1; clone size: .; D gene: .; V gene: TRBV28
CDR3 protein: CASSFNYGGLFF; CDR3 DNA: TGTGCCAGCAGCTTTAACTACGGCGGACTGTTTTTT; J gene: TRBJ1-4; clone size: .; D gene: .; V gene: TRBV13
CDR3 protein: CASSIRGRGSTDTQYF; CDR3 DNA: TGTGCCAGCAGCATAAGGGGAAGGGGTAGCACAGATACGCAGTATTTT; J gene: TRBJ2-3; clone size: .; D gene: .; V gene: TRBV7-2
CDR3 protein: CASSPPGGGATYNSPLHF; CDR3 DNA: TGTGCCAGCAGTCCCCCGGGTGGGGGGGCGACCTATAATTCACCCCTCCACTTT; J gene: TRBJ1-6; clone size: few; D gene: .; V gene: TRBV27
CDR3 protein: CASSPGTDTQYF; CDR3 DNA: TGTGCCAGCAGCCCGGGGACAGATACGCAGTATTTT; J gene: TRBJ2-3; clone size: .; D gene: .; V gene: TRBV5-6
CDR3 protein: CASSLGGGVKTQYF; CDR3 DNA: TGTGCCAGCAGCTTAGGCGGGGGGGTAAAGACCCAGTACTTC; J gene: TRBJ2-5; clone size: .; D gene: TRBD2; V gene: TRBV7-3
CDR3 protein: CASSVTWTGWGEQFF; CDR3 DNA: TGTGCCAGCAGCGTGACATGGACAGGGTGGGGGGAGCAGTTCTTC; J gene: TRBJ2-1; clone size: .; D gene: TRBD1; V gene: TRBV9
CDR3 protein: CASSFTGSGADTQYF; CDR3 DNA: TGTGCCAGCAGCTTCACCGGGAGTGGGGCAGATACGCAGTATTTT; J gene: TRBJ2-3; clone size: once; D gene: .; V gene: TRBV7-2
CDR3 protein: CASSPWEGEGKLFF; CDR3 DNA: TGTGCCAGCAGTCCTTGGGAAGGGGAGGGAAAACTGTTTTTT; J gene: TRBJ1-4; clone size: .; D gene: .; V gene: TRBV27
CDR3 protein: CASSTLDRVYNEQFF; CDR3 DNA: TGTGCCAGCAGCACATTGGACAGGGTCTACAATGAGCAGTTCTTC; J gene: TRBJ2-1; clone size: once; D gene: TRBD1; V gene: TRBV27
CDR3 protein: CAAGGYSNQPQHF; CDR3 DNA: TGTGCCGCCGGAGGATATAGCAATCAGCCCCAGCATTTT; J gene: TRBJ1-5; clone size: .; D gene: .; V gene: TRBV6-5
CDR3 protein: CASSSTRDRALNEQYF; CDR3 DNA: TGTGCCAGCAGTTCCACTCGGGACAGGGCTCTGAACGAGCAGTACTTC; J gene: TRBJ2-7; clone size: .; D gene: TRBD1; V gene: TRBV28
CDR3 protein: CASSYRPYEQYF; CDR3 DNA: TGTGCCAGCAGTTACAGACCCTACGAGCAGTACTTC; J gene: TRBJ2-7; clone size: .; D gene: .; V gene: TRBV5-7
CDR3 protein: CASSYSPTETQYF; CDR3 DNA: TGTGCCAGCAGTTACTCCCCTACCGAGACCCAGTACTTC; J gene: TRBJ2-5; clone size: .; D gene: .; V gene: TRBV6-5
CDR3 protein: CASSLLGGKQGAGEVIYEQYF; CDR3 DNA: TGTGCCAGCAGCTTATTGGGGGGCAAGCAGGGGGCGGGAGAGGTTATCTACGAGCAGTACTTC; J gene: TRBJ2-7; clone size: .; D gene: .; V gene: TRBV13
CDR3 protein: CSVELGVLTQYF; CDR3 DNA: TGCAGCGTTGAACTAGGAGTCCTTACGCAGTATTTT; J gene: TRBJ2-3; clone size: .; D gene: .; V gene: TRBV29-1
CDR3 protein: CASGQGDANTGELFF; CDR3 DNA: TGCGCCAGCGGGCAGGGCGACGCGAACACCGGGGAGCTGTTTTTT; J gene: TRBJ2-2; clone size: .; D gene: .; V gene: TRBV5-1
CDR3 protein: CASSLARKETQYF; CDR3 DNA: TGTGCTAGCAGCTTGGCTAGAAAAGAGACCCAGTACTTC; J gene: TRBJ2-5; clone size: .; D gene: .; V gene: TRBV7-7
CDR3 protein: CASSLNRGLHEQYF; CDR3 DNA: TGCGCCAGCAGCTTAAACAGGGGGCTCCACGAGCAGTACTTC; J gene: TRBJ2-7; clone size: .; D gene: TRBD1; V gene: TRBV5-1
CDR3 protein: CASSWGHKNTGELFF; CDR3 DNA: TGCGCCAGCAGTTGGGGACATAAGAACACCGGGGAGCTGTTTTTT; J gene: TRBJ2-2; clone size: .; D gene: .; V gene: TRBV5-1